These T cell receptor beta chains were read from a single sample in a study of T cell responses to AZD1222 COVID-19 vaccine. Clones were sequenced by immunoSEQ multiplex PCR, and TCRdb holds only the in-frame ones, with some missing. This sample has 66,000 or so clones; around 79% occur once, and the top ten carry more than 20%. The material was peripheral blood, obtained on day 0 of MenACWY control vaccination. Receptors were obtained from an adult in good health. Each CDR3 is given with its conserved first and last residue. The order of the fields is clone size, D gene, J gene, V gene, CDR3 protein, CDR3 DNA. A D gene is named only where the DNA matches it firmly. Expanded clones get a size class; other rows say once, few or many, or leave the size out.

clone_size: NA; d_call: NA; j_call: TRBJ2-7; v_call: TRBV7-8; cdr3_aa: CASSLVPRGTPAHPAEQYF; cdr3_nt: TGTGCCAGCAGCTTAGTGCCTCGGGGGACCCCTGCTCACCCGGCGGAGCAGTACTTC
clone_size: NA; d_call: NA; j_call: TRBJ1-2; v_call: TRBV7-8; cdr3_aa: CASSLDAIAGGYTF; cdr3_nt: TGTGCCAGCAGCTTAGACGCCATAGCGGGGGGCTACACCTTC
clone_size: NA; d_call: TRBD1; j_call: TRBJ2-7; v_call: TRBV5-1; cdr3_aa: CASSARQGAGAEQYF; cdr3_nt: TGCGCCAGCAGCGCCCGACAGGGGGCGGGGGCCGAGCAGTACTTC
clone_size: NA; d_call: NA; j_call: TRBJ1-2; v_call: TRBV6-2/TRBV6-3; cdr3_aa: CASSYSAGRVYYGYTF; cdr3_nt: TGTGCCAGCAGTTACTCGGCCGGAAGAGTGTACTATGGCTACACCTTC
clone_size: NA; d_call: TRBD1; j_call: TRBJ1-3; v_call: TRBV18; cdr3_aa: CASSPPTQTGAGNTIYF; cdr3_nt: TGTGCCAGCTCACCGCCGACTCAGACAGGGGCTGGAAACACCATATATTTT
clone_size: once; d_call: TRBD2; j_call: TRBJ2-2; v_call: TRBV5-1; cdr3_aa: CASSGGLAGATGELFF; cdr3_nt: TGCGCCAGCAGCGGGGGACTAGCGGGAGCCACCGGGGAGCTGTTTTTT
clone_size: NA; d_call: NA; j_call: TRBJ1-1; v_call: TRBV7-2; cdr3_aa: CASSLTPNTEAFF; cdr3_nt: TGTGCCAGCAGCTTAACACCTAACACTGAAGCTTTCTTT
clone_size: NA; d_call: NA; j_call: TRBJ1-2; v_call: TRBV2; cdr3_aa: CASSPILTSQMGVFFGYTF; cdr3_nt: TGTGCCAGCAGCCCCATCCTGACTTCGCAGATGGGGGTGTTTTTTGGCTACACCTTC
clone_size: NA; d_call: TRBD1; j_call: TRBJ1-2; v_call: TRBV5-5; cdr3_aa: CASSLWDRDGYTF; cdr3_nt: TGTGCCAGCAGCTTGTGGGACAGGGATGGCTACACCTTC
clone_size: NA; d_call: TRBD2; j_call: TRBJ2-7; v_call: TRBV5-4; cdr3_aa: CASSPPLSGGINEQYF; cdr3_nt: TGTGCCAGCAGCCCCCCCTTGTCGGGGGGGATAAACGAGCAGTACTTC
clone_size: many; d_call: TRBD1; j_call: TRBJ2-1; v_call: TRBV30; cdr3_aa: CAWGQGGFHNEQFF; cdr3_nt: TGTGCCTGGGGACAGGGAGGATTCCACAATGAGCAGTTCTTC
clone_size: NA; d_call: NA; j_call: TRBJ1-4; v_call: TRBV9; cdr3_aa: CASSVSSFDEKLFF; cdr3_nt: TGTGCCAGCAGCGTATCATCCTTTGATGAAAAACTGTTTTTT
clone_size: NA; d_call: TRBD2; j_call: TRBJ2-5; v_call: TRBV20-1; cdr3_aa: CSASRVGGRNLETQYF; cdr3_nt: TGCAGTGCTAGTCGAGTGGGCGGGAGAAATTTGGAGACCCAGTACTTC
clone_size: NA; d_call: NA; j_call: TRBJ2-5; v_call: TRBV2; cdr3_aa: CASRSARKETQYF; cdr3_nt: TGTGCCAGCAGGTCTGCCAGAAAAGAGACCCAGTACTTC
clone_size: NA; d_call: NA; j_call: TRBJ2-7; v_call: TRBV7-3; cdr3_aa: CASSPSQGYEQYF; cdr3_nt: TGTGCCAGCAGTCCATCACAGGGATACGAGCAGTACTTC